The following is a TCR beta chain sequence with its context. Other DNA sequences in the sample encode the same CDR3. The sample comes from a study of blood T cell repertoires in COVID-19. This table comes from immunoSEQ multiplex PCR, and its TCRdb copy is limited to in-frame clones, with some not included. The table includes around 270,000 clones, 85% to 90% detected once. The sequenced sample consisted of peripheral blood. The receptor comes from a man between 40 and 49 years old with acute or convalescent COVID-19.

The CDR3 spells CASSLGSYEQYF. The CDR3 nucleotides read TGTGCCAGCAGCTTAGGGAGCTACGAGCAGTACTTC. The chain uses TRBV11-2 and TRBJ2-7; D is undetermined. This CDR3 contains 12 residues. V lost 1 base and J lost 3, with 4 bases in between. The germline CDR1 and CDR2 sequences are SGHAT and FQNNGV.